The rows below give T cell receptor beta chains drawn from one sample of a study of neoadjuvant anti-PD-1 for oral cavity cancer. Clones were sequenced by immunoSEQ multiplex PCR, and TCRdb holds only the in-frame ones, with some missing. The sample holds about 14,000 clones, less than 75% seen once. Sequencing was performed on PBMCs, taken before nivolumab (anti-PD-1) treatment. Receptor source: a person aged 40 to 85 with oral cavity squamous cell carcinoma. The CDR3 runs from the conserved cysteine through the conserved F or W. A D gene is named only where the DNA matches it firmly. The size field is filled for only some rows; it gives once, few, many or a size class.

d_call	v_call	j_call	clone_size	cdr3_aa	cdr3_nt
TRBD2	TRBV11-2	TRBJ2-5	few	CASSLSLAGFQETQYF	TGTGCCAGCAGCTTATCATTAGCGGGCTTCCAAGAGACCCAGTACTTC
.	TRBV6-1	TRBJ1-3	.	CASSEPVGNTIYF	TGTGCCAGCAGTGAACCGGTTGGAAACACCATATATTTT
TRBD2	TRBV7-7	TRBJ2-1	.	CASSIKSGGDYNEQFF	TGTGCCAGCAGCATAAAGAGCGGGGGAGACTACAATGAGCAGTTCTTC
TRBD1	TRBV6-5	TRBJ1-2	.	CASRLTGGGYTF	TGTGCCAGCAGACTCACAGGGGGCGGCTACACCTTC
.	TRBV30	TRBJ2-1	.	CAWVAYNEQFF	TGTGCCTGGGTGGCGTACAATGAGCAGTTCTTC
.	TRBV5-6	TRBJ1-5	medium-sized	CASSLYTGRGGNQPQHF	TGTGCCAGCAGCCTATATACGGGGAGAGGAGGCAATCAGCCCCAGCATTTT
TRBD1	TRBV2	TRBJ1-1	.	CASRDPGQGESFF	TGTGCCAGCAGAGACCCGGGACAGGGGGAATCTTTCTTT
.	TRBV19	TRBJ1-2	few	CASRQGYGYTF	TGTGCCAGTAGACAGGGCTATGGCTACACCTTC
.	TRBV6-5	TRBJ2-7	.	CASSYNRGAYEQYF	TGTGCCAGCAGTTACAACAGAGGGGCCTACGAGCAGTACTTC
.	TRBV18	TRBJ1-1	.	CASSPLQSGTEAFF	TGTGCCAGCTCACCACTGCAGTCGGGCACTGAAGCTTTCTTT
TRBD1	TRBV13	TRBJ1-1	.	CASSPTGGRNTEAFF	TGTGCCAGCAGCCCGACAGGGGGCAGGAACACTGAAGCTTTCTTT
TRBD1	TRBV7-6	TRBJ2-7	.	CASSPGTGSYEQYF	TGTGCCAGCAGCCCAGGGACAGGGTCCTACGAGCAGTACTTC
.	TRBV28	TRBJ1-4	.	CASRTANEKLFF	TGTGCCAGCAGGACGGCTAATGAAAAACTGTTTTTT
.	TRBV6-5	TRBJ1-4	.	CASRLTGANEKLFF	TGTGCCAGCAGGCTGACAGGTGCGAATGAAAAACTGTTTTTT
.	TRBV4-1	TRBJ2-1	few	CASSQVFTSSYNEQFF	TGCGCCAGCAGCCAAGTATTCACTAGCTCCTACAATGAGCAGTTCTTC
.	TRBV27	TRBJ2-1	few	CASSARGGQGLLLQFF	TGTGCCAGCAGTGCGAGGGGAGGCCAAGGTCTTCTATTGCAGTTCTTC
TRBD1	TRBV30	TRBJ1-6	few	CAWVKTGQGSFLHF	TGTGCCTGGGTGAAAACTGGACAGGGTTCGTTTCTCCACTTT
.	TRBV2	TRBJ1-3	.	CASSEVHRYSGNTIYF	TGTGCCAGCAGTGAAGTTCACAGGTACTCTGGAAACACCATATATTTT
TRBD2	TRBV10-3	TRBJ2-1	.	CAISEPGTSGNEQFF	TGTGCCATCAGTGAGCCCGGGACTAGCGGAAATGAGCAGTTCTTC
.	TRBV19	TRBJ2-2	few	CASSKGTGELFF	TGTGCCAGTAGTAAGGGTACCGGGGAGCTGTTTTTT
.	TRBV9	TRBJ1-3	few	CASSVGTGNTIYF	TGTGCCAGCAGCGTAGGAACTGGAAACACCATATATTTT
.	TRBV27	TRBJ2-7	.	CASSPALADFSYEQYF	TGTGCCAGCAGTCCGGCCCTGGCAGACTTCTCCTACGAGCAGTACTTC
.	TRBV5-1	TRBJ2-3	.	CASSLLGTSPDTQYF	TGCGCCAGCAGCTTGTTAGGTACTAGCCCAGATACGCAGTATTTT
TRBD1	TRBV7-6	TRBJ1-5	.	CASSPQGGRDQPQHF	TGTGCCAGCAGCCCCCAGGGGGGGCGAGATCAGCCCCAGCATTTT
.	TRBV29-1	TRBJ1-1	.	CSIQWGQNTEAFF	TGCAGCATCCAGTGGGGGCAGAACACTGAAGCTTTCTTT
TRBD1	TRBV4-1	TRBJ1-2	once	CASSQEVGDRASYTF	TGCGCCAGCAGCCAAGAGGTAGGGGACAGGGCTAGCTACACCTTC
.	TRBV6-1	TRBJ2-7	.	CASSDLGGPSYEQYF	TGTGCCAGCAGTGATTTAGGAGGGCCATCCTACGAGCAGTACTTC
.	TRBV7-9	TRBJ1-2	.	CASSLAGDYFNYGYTF	TGTGCCAGCAGCTTAGCAGGGGACTACTTTAACTATGGCTACACCTTC
TRBD2	TRBV6-1	TRBJ2-7	.	CASFGGGAGEQYF	TGTGCCAGCTTCGGGGGAGGGGCGGGCGAGCAGTACTTC
.	TRBV4-2	TRBJ1-2	.	CASSKLDSNYGYTF	TGTGCCAGCAGCAAACTAGACAGTAACTATGGCTACACCTTC
TRBD2	TRBV14	TRBJ2-7	few	CASSQGGAGVSEQYF	TGTGCCAGCAGCCAAGGAGGAGCGGGAGTGAGCGAGCAGTACTTC
.	TRBV19	TRBJ2-1	.	CASSILLRLGGGNEQFF	TGTGCCAGTAGTATCCTACTAAGACTAGGGGGGGGGAATGAGCAGTTCTTC
.	TRBV7-9	TRBJ2-2	.	CANPRDGGTGELFF	TGTGCCAACCCCCGGGACGGCGGCACCGGGGAGCTGTTTTTT
.	TRBV25-1	TRBJ1-5	.	CASSSGLVGNQPQHF	TGTGCCAGCAGTTCAGGGTTGGTGGGCAATCAGCCCCAGCATTTT
.	TRBV18	TRBJ1-1	.	CASSPRPGGTEAFF	TGTGCCAGCTCACCCCGTCCAGGCGGCACTGAAGCTTTCTTT
TRBD1	TRBV4-1	TRBJ2-5	few	CASSQDAKGAQQETQYF	TGCGCCAGCAGCCAAGATGCGAAGGGGGCTCAACAAGAGACCCAGTACTTC
.	TRBV19	TRBJ1-3	.	CASSITQNPGNTIYF	TGTGCCAGTAGTATTACTCAGAACCCAGGAAACACCATATATTTT
.	TRBV5-4	TRBJ2-7	.	CASSLWGEQYF	TGTGCCAGCAGCTTGTGGGGCGAGCAGTACTTC
TRBD1	TRBV2	TRBJ1-2	.	CASSVGQGGYGYTF	TGTGCCAGCAGTGTGGGACAGGGAGGGTATGGCTACACCTTC
.	TRBV4-1	TRBJ1-2	few	CASTPVGAVVEGYTF	TGCGCCAGCACTCCGGTAGGAGCCGTTGTGGAAGGCTACACCTTC
.	TRBV30	TRBJ1-4	.	CAWSVGGVNEKLFF	TGTGCCTGGAGTGTCGGGGGGGTTAATGAAAAACTGTTTTTT
.	TRBV19	TRBJ2-3	.	CASSRGGLADTQYF	TGTGCCAGTAGTAGGGGGGGCTTGGCAGATACGCAGTATTTT
.	TRBV11-3	TRBJ2-6	.	CASSLDPGSVLTF	TGTGCCAGCAGCTTAGATCCGGGGTCCGTCCTGACTTTC
.	TRBV7-9	TRBJ1-5	.	CASSLAGEGPLGTQHF	TGTGCCAGCAGCTTAGCCGGTGAGGGGCCGCTGGGGACCCAGCATTTT
.	TRBV14	TRBJ1-2	few	CASSHLGGYYGYTF	TGTGCCAGCAGCCATCTAGGGGGTTACTATGGCTACACCTTC
TRBD1	TRBV2	TRBJ2-2	.	CASSVRTGGGTGELFF	TGTGCCAGCAGTGTTCGGACAGGGGGCGGCACCGGGGAGCTGTTTTTT
.	TRBV6-1	TRBJ1-2	.	CASSALWRAGDGYTF	TGTGCCAGCAGTGCCCTTTGGAGGGCCGGAGATGGCTACACCTTC
.	TRBV27	TRBJ2-3	once	CASSAPPGVTSTDTQYF	TGTGCCAGCAGTGCTCCCCCAGGGGTTACTAGCACAGATACGCAGTATTTT
TRBD1	TRBV7-2	TRBJ2-5	few	CASSPPGTGAETQYF	TGTGCCAGCAGCCCACCCGGGACAGGGGCTGAGACCCAGTACTTC
.	TRBV10-2	TRBJ2-3	.	CASSPGTGANTQYF	TGCGCCAGCAGTCCCGGGACCGGTGCCAATACGCAGTATTTT
.	TRBV5-4	TRBJ2-6	.	CASTIGRGSGANVLTF	TGTGCCAGCACCATCGGCAGGGGCTCTGGGGCCAACGTCCTGACTTTC
.	TRBV11-3	TRBJ1-3	.	CASSQTGASGNTIYF	TGTGCCAGCAGTCAGACGGGGGCTTCTGGAAACACCATATATTTT
.	TRBV7-2	TRBJ2-2	.	CASSFFVAGELFF	TGTGCCAGCAGCTTCTTTGTCGCCGGGGAGCTGTTTTTT
.	TRBV2	TRBJ1-1	.	CASSANRALSEAFF	TGTGCCAGCAGTGCGAACAGGGCGCTCTCTGAAGCTTTCTTT
TRBD2	TRBV5-1	TRBJ2-5	.	CASSPPGLAGGETQYF	TGCGCCAGCAGCCCCCCCGGACTAGCGGGAGGTGAGACCCAGTACTTC
TRBD1	TRBV5-6	TRBJ1-5	.	CASSIFQGAYQPQHF	TGTGCCAGCAGCATTTTTCAGGGGGCCTATCAGCCCCAGCATTTT
TRBD1	TRBV6-1	TRBJ1-4	.	CATCFGTVVEKLFF	TGTGCCACCTGCTTTGGGACAGTAGTAGAAAAACTGTTTTTT
TRBD2	TRBV11-2	TRBJ2-5	few	CASSRGGALRKETQYF	TGTGCCAGCAGCCGCGGGGGGGCCCTCCGGAAGGAGACCCAGTACTTC
TRBD1	TRBV5-8	TRBJ1-1	.	CASSRGQGPDTEAFF	TGTGCCAGCAGCAGGGGACAGGGACCGGACACTGAAGCTTTCTTT
.	TRBV27	TRBJ1-6	few	CASSLPPNSPLHF	TGTGCCAGCAGTTTGCCCCCGAATTCACCCCTCCACTTT